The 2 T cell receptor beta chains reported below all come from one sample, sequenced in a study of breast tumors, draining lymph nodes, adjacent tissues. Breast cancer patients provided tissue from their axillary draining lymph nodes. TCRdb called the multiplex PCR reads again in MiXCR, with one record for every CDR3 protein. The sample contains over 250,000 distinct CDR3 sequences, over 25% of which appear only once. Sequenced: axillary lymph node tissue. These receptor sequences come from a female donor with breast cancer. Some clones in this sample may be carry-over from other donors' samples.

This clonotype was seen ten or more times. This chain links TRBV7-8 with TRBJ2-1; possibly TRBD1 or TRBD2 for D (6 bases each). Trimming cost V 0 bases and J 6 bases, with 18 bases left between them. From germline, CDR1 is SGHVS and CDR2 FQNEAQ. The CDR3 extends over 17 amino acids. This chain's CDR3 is CASSLAGGEGPSNEQFF. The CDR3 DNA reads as TGTGCCAGCAGCTTAGCCGGGGGCGAGGGCCCCAGCAATGAGCAGTTCTTC. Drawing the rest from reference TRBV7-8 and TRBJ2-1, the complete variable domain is GAGVSQSPRYKVAKRGQDVALRCDPISGHVSLFWYQQALGQGPEFLTYFQNEAQLDKSGLPSDRFFAERPEGSVSTLKIQRTQQEDSAVYLCASSLAGGEGPSNEQFFGPGTRLTVL.

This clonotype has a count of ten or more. CDR3 region: CSARDSGVGNTIYF. The CDR3 nucleotides read TGCAGTGCTAGAGATTCAGGGGTAGGAAACACCATATATTTT. The gene calls are TRBV20-1 and TRBJ1-3, with D maybe TRBD1 (6 bases). V lost 0 bases and J lost 4, with 10 bases in between. The CDR3 consists of 14 residues. CDR1 is DFQATT, CDR2 SNEGSKA, per germline (reference sequence).